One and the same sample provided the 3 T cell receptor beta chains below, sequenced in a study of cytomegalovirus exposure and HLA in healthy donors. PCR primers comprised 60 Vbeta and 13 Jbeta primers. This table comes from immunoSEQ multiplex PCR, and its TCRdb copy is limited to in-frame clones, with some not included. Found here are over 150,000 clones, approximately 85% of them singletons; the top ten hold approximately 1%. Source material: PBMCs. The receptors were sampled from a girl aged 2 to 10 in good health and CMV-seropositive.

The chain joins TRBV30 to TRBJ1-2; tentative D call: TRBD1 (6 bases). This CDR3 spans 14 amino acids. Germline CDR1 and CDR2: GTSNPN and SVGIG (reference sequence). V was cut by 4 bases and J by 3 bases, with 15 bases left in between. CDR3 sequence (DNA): TGTGCCTGGACGCAGGGGTGGAATGACTATGGCTACACCTTC. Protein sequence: CAWTQGWNDYGYTF.

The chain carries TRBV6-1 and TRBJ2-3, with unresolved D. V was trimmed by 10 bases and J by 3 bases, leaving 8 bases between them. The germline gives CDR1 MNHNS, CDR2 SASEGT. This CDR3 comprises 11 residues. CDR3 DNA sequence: TGTGCCACCCAGGCTACAGATACGCAGTATTTT. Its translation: CATQATDTQYF.

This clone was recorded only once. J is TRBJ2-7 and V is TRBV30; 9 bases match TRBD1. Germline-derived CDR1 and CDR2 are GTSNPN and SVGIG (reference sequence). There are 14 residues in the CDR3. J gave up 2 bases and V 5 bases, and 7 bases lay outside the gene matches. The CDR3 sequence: CAWGYGTGTYEQYF. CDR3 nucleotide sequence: TGTGCCTGGGGTTACGGGACAGGGACCTACGAGCAGTACTTC.